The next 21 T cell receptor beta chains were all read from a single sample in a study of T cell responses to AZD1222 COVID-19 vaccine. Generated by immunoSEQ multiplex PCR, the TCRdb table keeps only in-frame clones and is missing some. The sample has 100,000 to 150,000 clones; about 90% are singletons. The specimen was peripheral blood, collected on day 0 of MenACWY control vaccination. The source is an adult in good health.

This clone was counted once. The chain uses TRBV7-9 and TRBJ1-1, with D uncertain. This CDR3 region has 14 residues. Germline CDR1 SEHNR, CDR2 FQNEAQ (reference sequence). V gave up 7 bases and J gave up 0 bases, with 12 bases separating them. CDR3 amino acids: CASTPPDVNTEAFF. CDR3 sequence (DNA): TGTGCCAGCACCCCTCCGGACGTGAACACTGAAGCTTTCTTT.

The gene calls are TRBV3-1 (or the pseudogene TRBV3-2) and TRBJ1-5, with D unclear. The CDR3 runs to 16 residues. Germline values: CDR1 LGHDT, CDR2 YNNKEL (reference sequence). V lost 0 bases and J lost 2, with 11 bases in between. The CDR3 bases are TGTGCCAGCAGCCAAGATCCCGGGTCTGGCAATCAGCCCCAGCATTTT. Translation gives CASSQDPGSGNQPQHF.

The CDR3 spells CASSLSSGNTIYF. As DNA, the CDR3 is TGTGCCAGCAGCTTGAGCTCTGGAAACACCATATATTTT. The chain joins TRBV7-2 to TRBJ1-3; D is ambiguous. V was pared by 3 bases and J by 0 bases, with 3 bases between. The CDR3 length is 13 residues. The germline V gene has CDR1 SGHTA and CDR2 FQGNSA.

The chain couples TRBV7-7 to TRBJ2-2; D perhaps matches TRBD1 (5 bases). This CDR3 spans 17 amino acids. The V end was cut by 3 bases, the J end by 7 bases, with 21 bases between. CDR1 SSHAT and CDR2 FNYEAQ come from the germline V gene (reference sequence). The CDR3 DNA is TGTGCCAGCAGCTTGACAGTACCCCAATTGGGTCACGGGGAGCTGTTTTTT. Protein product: CASSLTVPQLGHGELFF.

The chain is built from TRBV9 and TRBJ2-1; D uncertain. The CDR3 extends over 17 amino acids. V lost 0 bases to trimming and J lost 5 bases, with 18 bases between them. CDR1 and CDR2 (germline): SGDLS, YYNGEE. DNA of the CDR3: TGTGCCAGCAGCGTAGAAGGCCTATTCGCAGGTGACAATGAGCAGTTCTTC. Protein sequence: CASSVEGLFAGDNEQFF.

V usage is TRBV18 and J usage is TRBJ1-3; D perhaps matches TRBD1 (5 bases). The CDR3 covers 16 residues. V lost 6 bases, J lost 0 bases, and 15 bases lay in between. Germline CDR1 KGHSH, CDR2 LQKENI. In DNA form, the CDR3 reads TGTGCCAGCTCGAAACTTGGGACGATCTCTGGAAACACCATATATTTT. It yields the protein CASSKLGTISGNTIYF. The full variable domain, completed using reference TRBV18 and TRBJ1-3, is NAGVMQNPRHLVRRRGQEARLRCSPMKGHSHVYWYRQLPEEGLKFMVYLQKENIIDESGMPKERFSAEFPKEGPSILRIQQVVRGDSAAYFCASSKLGTISGNTIYFGEGSWLTVV.

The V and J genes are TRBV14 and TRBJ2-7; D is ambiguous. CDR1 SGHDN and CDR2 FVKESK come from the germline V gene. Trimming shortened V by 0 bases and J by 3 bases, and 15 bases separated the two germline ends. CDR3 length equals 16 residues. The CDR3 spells CASSQDPRPMYYEQYF. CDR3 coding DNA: TGTGCCAGCAGCCAAGACCCCAGGCCCATGTACTACGAGCAGTACTTC. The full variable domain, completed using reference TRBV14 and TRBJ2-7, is EAGVTQFPSHSVIEKGQTVTLRCDPISGHDNLYWYRRVMGKEIKFLLHFVKESKQDESGMPNNRFLAERTGGTYSTLKVQPAELEDSGVYFCASSQDPRPMYYEQYFGPGTRLTVT.

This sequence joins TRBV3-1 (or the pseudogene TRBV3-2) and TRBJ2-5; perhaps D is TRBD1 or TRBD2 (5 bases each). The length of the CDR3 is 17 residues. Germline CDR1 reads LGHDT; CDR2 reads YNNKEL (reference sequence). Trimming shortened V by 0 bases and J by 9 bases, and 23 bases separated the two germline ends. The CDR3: CASSQERQGPLGTAQYF. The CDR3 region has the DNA TGTGCCAGCAGCCAAGAGAGGCAGGGCCCCCTCGGGACGGCCCAGTACTTC.

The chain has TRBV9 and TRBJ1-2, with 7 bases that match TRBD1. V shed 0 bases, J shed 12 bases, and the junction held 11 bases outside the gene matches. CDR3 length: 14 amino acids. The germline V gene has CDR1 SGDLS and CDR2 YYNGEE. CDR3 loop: CASSVVQGVTPHTF. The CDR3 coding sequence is TGTGCCAGCAGCGTAGTGCAGGGGGTGACGCCTCACACCTTC.

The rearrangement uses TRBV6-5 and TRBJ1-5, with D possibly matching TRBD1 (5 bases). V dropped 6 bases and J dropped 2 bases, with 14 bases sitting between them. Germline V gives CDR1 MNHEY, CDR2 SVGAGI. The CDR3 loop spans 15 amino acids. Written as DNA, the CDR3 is TGTGCCAGCAGAGGGTCAGGGTCTGGCAATCAGCCCCAGCATTTT. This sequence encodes CASRGSGSGNQPQHF.

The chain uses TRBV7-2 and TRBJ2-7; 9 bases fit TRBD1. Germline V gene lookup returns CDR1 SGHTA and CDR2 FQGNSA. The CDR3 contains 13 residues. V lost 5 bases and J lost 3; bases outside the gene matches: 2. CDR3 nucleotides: TGTGCCAGCAGCCAGGACAGGGGCTACGAGCAGTACGTC. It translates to CASSQDRGYEQYV.

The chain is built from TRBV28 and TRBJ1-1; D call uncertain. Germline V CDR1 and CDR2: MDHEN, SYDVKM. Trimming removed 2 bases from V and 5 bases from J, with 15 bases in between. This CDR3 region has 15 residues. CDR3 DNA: TGTGCCAGCAGTTTACCAGACACCATCCGGACTGAAGCTTTCTTT. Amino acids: CASSLPDTIRTEAFF.

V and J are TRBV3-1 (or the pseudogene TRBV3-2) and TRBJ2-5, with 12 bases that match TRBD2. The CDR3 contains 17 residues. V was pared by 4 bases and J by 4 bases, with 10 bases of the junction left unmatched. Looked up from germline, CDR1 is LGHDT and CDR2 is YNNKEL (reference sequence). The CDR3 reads CASSRLTSGRGGETQYF. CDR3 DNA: TGTGCCAGCAGCCGGCTGACTAGCGGGAGAGGGGGAGAGACCCAGTACTTC.

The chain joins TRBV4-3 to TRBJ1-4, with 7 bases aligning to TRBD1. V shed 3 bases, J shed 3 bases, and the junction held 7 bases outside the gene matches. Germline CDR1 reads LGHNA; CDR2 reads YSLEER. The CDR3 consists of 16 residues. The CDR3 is CASSQQRTGPNEKLFF. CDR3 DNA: TGCGCCAGCAGCCAGCAACGGACAGGACCTAATGAAAAACTGTTTTTT.

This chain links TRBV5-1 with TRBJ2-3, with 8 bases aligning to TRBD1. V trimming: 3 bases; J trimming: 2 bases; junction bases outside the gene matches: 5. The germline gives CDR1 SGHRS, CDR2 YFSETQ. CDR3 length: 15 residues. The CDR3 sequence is CASSSWDRSTDTQYF. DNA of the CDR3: TGCGCCAGCAGCTCGTGGGACAGGTCCACAGATACGCAGTATTTT.

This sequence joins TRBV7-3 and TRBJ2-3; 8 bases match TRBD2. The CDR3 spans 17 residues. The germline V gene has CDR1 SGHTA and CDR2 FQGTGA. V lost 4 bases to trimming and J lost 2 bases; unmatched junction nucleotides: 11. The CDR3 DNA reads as TGTGCCAGCAGCTCTACCCCAACTAGCGGATACACAGATACGCAGTATTTT. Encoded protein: CASSSTPTSGYTDTQYF.

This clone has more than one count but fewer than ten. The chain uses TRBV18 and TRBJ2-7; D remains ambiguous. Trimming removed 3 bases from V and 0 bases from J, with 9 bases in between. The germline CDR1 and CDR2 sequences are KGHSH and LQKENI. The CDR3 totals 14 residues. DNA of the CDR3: TGTGCCAGCTCACCGCCGAGAGCCTCCTACGAGCAGTACTTC. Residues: CASSPPRASYEQYF.

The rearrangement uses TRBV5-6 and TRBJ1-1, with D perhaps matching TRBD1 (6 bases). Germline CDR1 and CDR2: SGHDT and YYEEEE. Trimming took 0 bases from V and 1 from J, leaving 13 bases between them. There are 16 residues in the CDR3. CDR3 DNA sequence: TGTGCCAGCAGCTTGGTGGTTTCGACAGGGAACACTGAAGCTTTCTTT. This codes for CASSLVVSTGNTEAFF.

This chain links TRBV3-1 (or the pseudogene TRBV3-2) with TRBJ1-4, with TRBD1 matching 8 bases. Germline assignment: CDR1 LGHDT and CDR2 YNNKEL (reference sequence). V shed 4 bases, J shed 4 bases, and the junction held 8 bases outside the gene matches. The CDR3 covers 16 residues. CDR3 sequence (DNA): TGTGCCAGCAGCCGTAGACAGGGGCAGAGTAATGAAAAACTGTTTTTT. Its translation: CASSRRQGQSNEKLFF.

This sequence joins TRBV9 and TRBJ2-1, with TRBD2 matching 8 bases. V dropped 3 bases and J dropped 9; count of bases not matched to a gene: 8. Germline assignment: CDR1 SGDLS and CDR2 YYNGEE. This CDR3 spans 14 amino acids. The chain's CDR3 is CASSGTSPQGEQFF. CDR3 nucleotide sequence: TGTGCCAGCAGCGGGACTAGCCCCCAAGGTGAGCAGTTCTTC.

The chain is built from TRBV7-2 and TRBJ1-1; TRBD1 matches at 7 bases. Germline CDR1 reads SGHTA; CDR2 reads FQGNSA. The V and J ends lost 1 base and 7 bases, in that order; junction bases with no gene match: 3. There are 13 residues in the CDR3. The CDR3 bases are TGTGCCAGCAGCTTAGTGCCAGGGGGTGAAGCTTTCTTT. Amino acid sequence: CASSLVPGGEAFF.